The entry below describes one T cell receptor beta chain. The target antigen is unknown. Produced via immunoSEQ multiplex PCR; TCRdb's table is partial and in-frame only. The table includes more than 45,000 clones, less than 90% detected once. This specimen comes from a study of cytotoxic CD8 clonotypes in ibrutinib-treated CLL. The CDR3 extends over 13 amino acids. Deletions cut 1 base from V and 7 bases from J, with 11 bases between. CDR1 is SGHTA, CDR2 FQGNSA, per germline. Study-wide points: Clonality (at baseline) was higher than in age-matched healthy donors and tracked circulating CD8+ T-cell counts. Collection times varied between progressing and sustained-remission patients.

This sample comprised PBMCs, obtained after 24 months of ibrutinib treatment. This clonotype originated in a human donor with chronic lymphocytic leukemia. The chain recombines TRBV7-2 with TRBJ2-7; D is uncertain. CDR3 bases: TGTGCCAGCAGCTTAGGACGGACGAGGGAGCAGTACTTC. It codes for CASSLGRTREQYF.